One and the same sample provided the 17 T cell receptor beta chains below, sequenced in a study of cytomegalovirus exposure and HLA in healthy donors. A multiplex PCR was run with 60 Vbeta primers and 13 Jbeta primers. Clones were sequenced by immunoSEQ multiplex PCR, and TCRdb holds only the in-frame ones, with some missing. The table includes tens of thousands of clones, over 55% detected once. Material: PBMCs. The receptor set was obtained from a boy under 18 in good health and CMV-seropositive.

In this sample, this clone turned up once. CDR3 in DNA: TGCAGCGTTGCGCCACTGCCCCACAGCGGGTTCACTGAAGCTTTCTTT. This codes for CSVAPLPHSGFTEAFF. The chain has TRBV29-1 and TRBJ1-1; D gene uncertain. The CDR3 sequence is 16 residues long. The germline gives CDR1 SQVTM, CDR2 ANQGSEA. V was clipped by 4 bases and J by 4 bases, with 22 bases between them.

This sequence joins TRBV7-2 and TRBJ1-2; D uncertain. Trimming pared 1 base from V and 1 base from J, leaving 22 bases between. Per the germline V gene, CDR1 is SGHTA and CDR2 is FQGNSA. The CDR3 contains 19 residues. The CDR3 bases are TGTGCCAGCAGCTTAGTCCCCACAACCACCCATTACATTAACTATGGCTACACCTTC. It yields the protein CASSLVPTTTHYINYGYTF.

This clone was seen only a few times. The V and J genes are TRBV6-5 and TRBJ2-7, with 8 bases fitting TRBD1. J lost 6 bases, V lost 5 bases, and 6 bases had no gene match. Germline V gene data show CDR1 as MNHEY and CDR2 as SVGAGI. The CDR3 consists of 13 residues. The CDR3 nucleotides read TGTGCCAGCAGTAGAACAGGGGGTGGCGAGCAGTACTTC. It is translated as CASSRTGGGEQYF.

The J gene is TRBJ1-2, the V gene TRBV5-4, with D perhaps TRBD1 (6 bases). Between the trimmed V and J ends, which lost 1 base and 2 bases, there was a span of 12 bases. The CDR3 sequence is 15 residues long. Per the germline V gene, CDR1 is SGHNT and CDR2 is YYREEE (reference sequence). The CDR3 spells CASSLLPDSNYGYTF. The CDR3 nucleotides read TGTGCCAGCAGCTTGCTTCCGGACAGCAACTATGGCTACACCTTC.

This chain joins TRBV10-1 and TRBJ2-3; unclear D gene. The CDR3 is made up of 14 amino acids. Germline CDR1 and CDR2: WNHNN and SYGVQD (reference sequence). V was pared by 3 bases and J by 6 bases, with 13 bases between. CDR3 nucleotide sequence: TGCGCCAGCAGTGAAGGCGGTGCCGCGGATACGCAGTATTTT. This encodes CASSEGGAADTQYF.

The count of this clone is one. The chain combines TRBV7-9 with TRBJ2-3; 8 bases line up with TRBD2. The V gene end was trimmed by 5 bases and the J gene end by 1 base; junction bases not matched to a gene: 5. The CDR3 sequence is 15 residues long. Germline CDR1 and CDR2: SEHNR and FQNEAQ (reference sequence). CDR3 nucleotide sequence: TGTGCCAGCAGCCCGGGGGGGCTCGGCACAGATACGCAGTATTTT. Translated: CASSPGGLGTDTQYF.

The V and J genes are TRBV27 and TRBJ2-1; TRBD2 aligns across 9 bases. Germline V lookup: CDR1 MNHEY, CDR2 SMNVEV (reference sequence). The CDR3 runs 14 residues. Trimming took 5 bases from V and 7 from J; bases not matched to a gene: 6. The CDR3 sequence: CASSPLTSGNEQFF. Here the CDR3 DNA reads TGTGCCAGCAGTCCCCTGACTAGCGGAAATGAGCAGTTCTTC.

The chain is built from TRBV30 and TRBJ2-7; 10 nucleotides align to TRBD1. Germline V CDR1 and CDR2: GTSNPN, SVGIG (reference sequence). V shed 3 bases and J 4 bases; nucleotides not matched to a gene: 9. The CDR3 has 15 residues. The CDR3 reads CAWSLGQGELYEQYF. The DNA of the CDR3 is TGTGCCTGGAGCCTAGGACAGGGGGAACTTTACGAGCAGTACTTC.

J is TRBJ2-5 and V is TRBV7-2, with 12 positions matching TRBD2. The CDR3 extends over 16 amino acids. Germline values: CDR1 SGHTA, CDR2 FQGNSA. Germline trimming cut 5 bases from V and 0 bases from J; bases unmatched to any gene: 4. The CDR3 loop is CASSLTSGRYQETQYF. The CDR3 nucleotides read TGTGCCAGCAGCCTTACTAGCGGGAGGTACCAAGAGACCCAGTACTTC.

The genes are TRBV6-6 and TRBJ2-2, with D possibly TRBD1 on 7 matching bases. From germline, CDR1 is MNHNY and CDR2 SVGAGI (reference sequence). The CDR3 length is 15 residues. Trimming removed 4 bases from V and 6 bases from J, with 15 bases in between. The CDR3 loop reads CASSWTTGTPGELFF. The CDR3 region has the DNA TGTGCCAGCAGTTGGACGACAGGGACTCCCGGGGAGCTGTTTTTT.

The chain combines TRBV2 with TRBJ2-7, with a weak D call TRBD1 (5 bases). Germline CDR1 reads SNHLY; CDR2 reads FYNNEI. The CDR3 has 15 residues. Deletions cut 2 bases from V and 3 bases from J, with 14 bases between. The CDR3 here is CASSERQGAIYEQYF. CDR3 in DNA: TGTGCCAGCAGTGAACGGCAGGGTGCAATCTACGAGCAGTACTTC.

This clone has only a few counts. The genes are TRBV25-1 and TRBJ2-2; D unresolved. Per the germline V gene, CDR1 is MGHDK and CDR2 is SYGVNS. The CDR3 contains 15 residues. Trimming removed 2 bases at V and 8 bases at J, with 15 bases between. As DNA, the CDR3 is TGTGCCAGCAGTGAAGGCACAGCCGACGTAGGGGAGCTGTTTTTT. This codes for CASSEGTADVGELFF.

V gene TRBV10-1 combines with J gene TRBJ2-7, with 8 bases fitting TRBD2. Germline CDR1 is WNHNN and CDR2 is SYGVQD (reference sequence). The length of the CDR3 is 14 residues. V lost 5 bases and J lost 2; bases outside the gene matches: 5. The CDR3 sequence: CASSPILAAYEQYF. Written as DNA, the CDR3 is TGCGCCAGCAGTCCCATACTAGCGGCCTACGAGCAGTACTTC.

The J gene is TRBJ2-2, the V gene TRBV2; 8 positions agree with TRBD1. The germline V gene encodes CDR1 SNHLY and CDR2 FYNNEI. Germline trimming cut 4 bases from V and 4 bases from J; bases unmatched to any gene: 5. The CDR3 is 15 amino acids. The CDR3 nucleotides read TGTGCCAGCAGTGTGGACAGGGCGGGCACCGGGGAGCTGTTTTTT. It specifies CASSVDRAGTGELFF.

The V call is TRBV5-6, the J call TRBJ1-4, with 9 bases aligning to TRBD1. This CDR3 is built from 15 residues. The V gene's germline CDR1 is SGHDT and CDR2 YYEEEE. V lost 3 bases to trimming and J lost 6 bases; unmatched junction nucleotides: 6. This CDR3 is CASSSIDRGYEKLFF. Here the CDR3 DNA reads TGTGCCAGCAGCTCCATCGACAGGGGGTATGAAAAACTGTTTTTT.

This clone appeared a single time. The chain joins TRBV30 to TRBJ2-5; TRBD1 matches at 7 bases. The J call is uncertain, as TRBJ2-7 better fits the DNA end. The CDR3 spans 12 residues. Per germline, CDR1 GTSNPN and CDR2 SVGIG (reference sequence). CDR3 DNA: TGTGCCTGGAGTGGACAGGGTTACGAGCAGTACTTC. Translation: CAWSGQGYEQYF.

This clone turned up a few times. This chain links TRBV19 with TRBJ1-2, with 7 bases that match TRBD1. V lost 10 bases, J lost 2 bases, and 4 bases stayed unmatched. The germline V gene has CDR1 LNHDA and CDR2 SQIVND (reference sequence). The CDR3 contains 12 residues. CDR3 coding DNA: TGTGCCATTTCGACAGGGAACTATGGCTACACCTTC. This gives the protein CAISTGNYGYTF. Supplemented by reference TRBV19 and TRBJ1-2, the full variable domain reads DGGITQSPKYLFRKEGQNVTLSCEQNLNHDAMYWYRQDPGQGLRLIYYSQIVNDFQKGDIAEGYSVSREKKESFPLTVTSAQKNPTAFYLCAISTGNYGYTFGSGTRLTVV.